A selection of T cell receptor beta chains follows, all from one sample in a study of chemoradiotherapy in HPV16-positive cancers. Produced via immunoSEQ multiplex PCR; TCRdb's table is partial and in-frame only. The sample records about 9,000 clones, 75% being singletons. This material was obtained from a patient who underwent chemoradiotherapy. Receptors originate from a human donor with HPV-associated anogenital cancer. Both conserved end residues are part of each CDR3.

CDR3aa,j_gene,v_gene
CASSPARGAGSTDTQYF,TRBJ2-3,TRBV7-9
CASSASGGSQPQHF,TRBJ1-5,TRBV9
CSVAEAGELFF,TRBJ2-2,TRBV29-1
CASSSGSRNEKLFF,TRBJ1-4,TRBV28
CASSLVGGWDGEQYF,TRBJ2-7,TRBV5-1
CASEAGNMNTEAFF,TRBJ1-1,TRBV30
CASTHRVGAVIVGYTF,TRBJ1-2,TRBV28
CASKERASYEQYF,TRBJ2-7,TRBV27
CASSPPERASYEQYF,TRBJ2-7,TRBV28
CASRDRLANSPGSYNEQFF,TRBJ2-1,TRBV27
CASRAVPDTQYF,TRBJ2-3,TRBV7-2
CASSERPSSYNEQFF,TRBJ2-1,TRBV5-1
CAISPGGETYEQYF,TRBJ2-7,TRBV10-3
CASSPTPSSYNEQFF,TRBJ2-1,TRBV5-4
CASTPGQGYEQYF,TRBJ2-7,TRBV7-9
CASSEQGAVETQYF,TRBJ2-5,TRBV5-4
CASTSHGRDEKLFF,TRBJ1-4,TRBV19
CASSGQDNEQFF,TRBJ2-1,TRBV7-2
CASSPLRGVNYEQYF,TRBJ2-7,TRBV27
CAWRGFGGDEGYTF,TRBJ1-2,TRBV30
CASSESIETQYF,TRBJ2-5,TRBV10-1
CASRSLAGVAETQYF,TRBJ2-5,TRBV2
CASSIQAGETQYF,TRBJ2-5,TRBV28
CASSYQMVGTQYF,TRBJ2-5,TRBV6-5
CASSFSAGELFF,TRBJ2-2,TRBV5-8
CASSPGSGVAQHF,TRBJ1-5,TRBV18
CASSPYRAWGQDTEAFF,TRBJ1-1,TRBV7-9
CASRATGSTEAFF,TRBJ1-1,TRBV11-2
CASSRTSGGNTGELFF,TRBJ2-2,TRBV5-4
CASKGTGRYEQYF,TRBJ2-7,TRBV19
CASSLAWSGELFF,TRBJ2-2,TRBV5-6
CAISGTGSGRQETQYF,TRBJ2-5,TRBV25-1
CASSLGGYYGYTF,TRBJ1-2,TRBV5-1
CASSLLDRSGNTIYF,TRBJ1-3,TRBV28
CASSNPGQGSYLYF,TRBJ2-3,TRBV7-6
CASSLIAGFTDTQYF,TRBJ2-3,TRBV7-2
CAWTGGLSVDGYTF,TRBJ1-2,TRBV30
CASRLAGESYEQYF,TRBJ2-7,TRBV7-9
CASSPRGGSGANVLTF,TRBJ2-6,TRBV7-6
CASSTRTGAGDSPLHF,TRBJ1-6,TRBV5-6
CASSLLAGTGELFF,TRBJ2-2,TRBV7-7
CASSMRGLGEQYF,TRBJ2-7,TRBV19
CASSLERGGLDTQYF,TRBJ2-3,TRBV11-2
CASSVRGGDEQYF,TRBJ2-7,TRBV13
CASSEANRQETQYF,TRBJ2-5,TRBV6-1
CAPKGSRANTGELFF,TRBJ2-2,TRBV21-1
CASSPGLAQRELFF,TRBJ2-2,TRBV6-5
CAWTTGGDGTQYF,TRBJ2-5,TRBV30
CASSSDLGAGNTIYF,TRBJ1-3,TRBV5-4
CASSLGLAGGRSNEQFF,TRBJ2-1,TRBV9
CASSLLGGGRDTQYF,TRBJ2-3,TRBV7-3
CASSLVGRDSGNTIYF,TRBJ1-3,TRBV7-2